This entry is about one T cell receptor (beta chain). This record belongs to a study of blood T cell repertoires in COVID-19. Study background: COVID-19 samples collected from the United States, Italy and Spain covered acute and convalescent phases. PBMCs, B-cell-depleted T cells, or T cells were the source of the cDNA or gDNA that made up the material.

As originally analysed: Reference gene primer amplification gave estimated nucleated cell counts. TCRdb's table, derived via immunoSEQ multiplex PCR, lists solely in-frame clones and lacks some. D and trimming come from the DNA, and the V and J calls and clone size come from that table. The table has about 340,000 clones, more than 70% seen once. Germline V gene data show CDR1 as MNHEY and CDR2 as SVGEGT. The CDR3 contains 13 residues. Trimming removed 1 base at V and 0 bases at J, with 4 bases between. The sequenced sample was peripheral blood. The TCR comes from a young man with active or convalescent COVID-19. This chain connects TRBV6-2 or TRBV6-3 to TRBJ2-7; D gene unclear. CDR3 amino acids: CASSYFLSYEQYF. The CDR3 nucleotides read TGTGCCAGCAGTTACTTCCTCTCCTACGAGCAGTACTTC.